These 22 T cell receptor beta chains came from one sample sequenced in a study of shared clonotypes between healthy human individuals (dated by TCRdb to 2020 to 2021). The method behind the library was the immunoSEQ multiplex PCR assay. The immuneACCESS repertoire file appears here via TCRdb, limited to in-frame rearrangements. These files lack a portion of the clones; in checked studies, under half of the deficit traces to unresolved V genes, and the cause of the others is not known. For this sample the table gives 2.3 million or so clones, of which approximately 93% were detected only once. The top ten hold approximately 0.4% of the sample. Input material: naive CD4+ T cells from PBMCs. The sample's cell subset or site, from its label and the paper: CD45RA+ positively selected. These receptors were obtained from a man younger than 35 in good health. Some clones in this sample may be carry-over from other donors' samples.

Concerning this clone itself: Other DNA sequences of this sample code for an identical CDR3. CDR3 loop: CASSPGRSSYNEQFF. Here the CDR3 DNA reads TGTGCCAGCAGCCCGGGACGTAGCTCCTACAATGAGCAGTTCTTC. The V and J genes are TRBV7-3 and TRBJ2-1; D tentatively fits TRBD1 or TRBD2 (5 bases each). Germline assignment: CDR1 SGHTA and CDR2 FQGTGA. The CDR3 loop spans 15 amino acids. The V gene lost 5 bases and the J gene lost 0 bases, with 11 bases spanning the gap.

This chain connects TRBV25-1 to TRBJ2-6; D call uncertain. The CDR3 runs 14 residues. Germline CDR1 and CDR2: MGHDK and SYGVNS. V lost 5 bases and J 1 base, leaving 6 bases between the germline ends. The chain's CDR3 is CASSQPSGANVLTF. DNA for the CDR3: TGTGCCAGCAGTCAACCATCTGGGGCCAACGTCCTGACTTTC.

This sequence joins TRBV7-2 and TRBJ2-1; TRBD2 might be the D (5 bases). Per the germline V gene, CDR1 is SGHTA and CDR2 is FQGNSA. This CDR3 region has 16 residues. The V and J ends lost 3 bases and 0 bases respectively, with 12 bases between them. The CDR3 bases are TGTGCCAGCAGCTTCGTAGCGACCCTCTCCTACAATGAGCAGTTCTTC. As protein: CASSFVATLSYNEQFF. The entire variable domain, with the rest obtained from reference TRBV7-2 and TRBJ2-1, is as follows: GAGVSQSPSNKVTEKGKDVELRCDPISGHTALYWYRQSLGQGLEFLIYFQGNSAPDKSGLPSDRFSAERTGGSVSTLTIQRTQQEDSAVYLCASSFVATLSYNEQFFGPGTRLTVL.

The DNA of the CDR3 is TGTGCCAGCAGCTTGGATCAGGGGGCTAGCACAGATACGCAGTATTTT. Translating gives CASSLDQGASTDTQYF. The J gene is TRBJ2-3, the V gene TRBV5-4; 8 bases align to TRBD1. Germline trimming cut 0 bases from V and 0 bases from J; bases unmatched to any gene: 3. Looked up from germline, CDR1 is SGHNT and CDR2 is YYREEE (reference sequence). This CDR3 is 16 amino acids long.

The chain carries TRBV18 and TRBJ2-1; the match to TRBD1 covers 10 bases. V lost 3 bases and J lost 7; bases outside the gene matches: 3. The CDR3 covers 14 residues. Germline V lookup: CDR1 KGHSH, CDR2 LQKENI. CDR3 in DNA: TGTGCCAGCTCACCCTTGGACAGGGGGAATGAGCAGTTCTTC. As protein: CASSPLDRGNEQFF.

The chain combines TRBV5-1 with TRBJ1-6, with a possible D match to TRBD1 (5 bases). The V end was cut by 0 bases, the J end by 15 bases, with 13 bases between. This CDR3 contains 13 residues. Per germline, CDR1 SGHRS and CDR2 YFSETQ. As DNA, the CDR3 is TGCGCCAGCAGCTTGGATGGGGCCGGGCTCCTCCACTTT. Translated, it gives CASSLDGAGLLHF.

The chain joins TRBV7-9 to TRBJ2-1, with D possibly TRBD2 on 5 matching bases. CDR1 is SEHNR and CDR2 is FQNEAQ in the germline V gene (reference sequence). Trimming took off 5 bases at V and 9 bases at J, with 17 bases between the two ends. The CDR3 runs 14 residues. The CDR3 is CASSAGLSAGEQFF. The CDR3, as DNA: TGTGCCAGCAGCGCTGGACTGAGTGCTGGTGAGCAGTTCTTC.

The chain recombines TRBV5-1 with TRBJ2-3, with D possibly matching TRBD2 (6 bases). This CDR3 region has 15 residues. CDR1 SGHRS and CDR2 YFSETQ come from the germline V gene. Between the trimmed V and J ends, which lost 0 bases and 1 base, there was a span of 9 bases. The CDR3: CASSLASARTDTQYF. The CDR3 coding sequence is TGCGCCAGCAGCTTGGCTAGCGCCCGCACAGATACGCAGTATTTT. Full variable domain (remainder filled in from reference TRBV5-1 and TRBJ2-3): KAGVTQTPRYLIKTRGQQVTLSCSPISGHRSVSWYQQTPGQGLQFLFEYFSETQRNKGNFPGRFSGRQFSNSRSEMNVSTLELGDSALYLCASSLASARTDTQYFGPGTRLTVL.

The chain couples TRBV5-1 to TRBJ2-3, with D unclear. The germline gives CDR1 SGHRS, CDR2 YFSETQ. Deletions cut 4 bases from V and 0 bases from J, with 12 bases between. CDR3 length: 15 amino acids. For the CDR3, the DNA is TGCGCCAGCAGCACCTTCGCCCCTAGCACAGATACGCAGTATTTT. Protein: CASSTFAPSTDTQYF.

The gene calls are TRBV5-8 and TRBJ2-5, with 10 bases matching TRBD2. Germline lookup yields CDR1 SGHTS and CDR2 YDEGEE. With V trimmed by 3 bases and J by 5 bases, 16 bases remained unmatched. The CDR3 has 18 residues. The CDR3 nucleotides read TGTGCCAGCAGCTCGCAGAAACGAGCGGGAGGGCCACGGGAGACCCAGTACTTC. This gives the protein CASSSQKRAGGPRETQYF.

As concerns this clone: In the same sample, other DNA sequences code for this CDR3. The V gene is TRBV9, the J gene TRBJ2-7, with D uncertain. The germline V gene has CDR1 SGDLS and CDR2 YYNGEE. V lost 0 bases and J lost 1, with 5 bases in between. The CDR3 is 13 residues long. CDR3 loop: CASSVGVSYEQYF. As DNA, the CDR3 is TGTGCCAGCAGCGTAGGGGTGTCCTACGAGCAGTACTTC.

This chain uses TRBV28 with TRBJ2-2; 8 bases agree with TRBD2. In germline, CDR1 is MDHEN, CDR2 SYDVKM. This CDR3 has 14 residues. The J segment lost 2 bases and the V segment lost 8 bases, leaving 4 bases of the junction unmatched. In DNA, the CDR3 is TGTGCCAGCTTAGCGGGGAGTAACACCGGGGAGCTGTTTTTT. This sequence encodes CASLAGSNTGELFF.

The rearrangement uses TRBV4-1 and TRBJ2-1; D may be TRBD2 (6 bases). CDR3 length equals 17 residues. Trimming left V 3 bases short and J 3 bases short, with 18 bases between. CDR1 and CDR2 (germline): MGHRA, YSYEKL. The CDR3 bases are TGCGCCAGCAGCCACGCTTTAGCGGAGGGGTTCTACAATGAGCAGTTCTTC. Encoded protein: CASSHALAEGFYNEQFF.

V and J are TRBV7-3 and TRBJ1-1, with D possibly TRBD1 on 5 matching bases. The V end was cut by 0 bases, the J end by 4 bases, with 18 bases between. The CDR3 has 17 amino acids. Germline CDR1 is SGHTA and CDR2 is FQGTGA. This CDR3 is CASSLTRVGPLGTEAFF. In DNA, the CDR3 is TGTGCCAGCAGCTTAACGAGGGTGGGACCTTTGGGCACTGAAGCTTTCTTT.

The rearrangement links TRBV7-9 to TRBJ1-4, with D hard to call. The CDR3 loop spans 16 amino acids. CDR1 and CDR2 (germline): SEHNR, FQNEAQ (reference sequence). Trimming took off 2 bases at V and 2 bases at J, with 12 bases between the two ends. The CDR3 bases are TGTGCCAGCAGCTTAACCGGTGGGGTGACTAATGAAAAACTGTTTTTT. This translates into CASSLTGGVTNEKLFF.

The chain is built from TRBV27 and TRBJ2-7; 8 bases match TRBD2. The CDR3 runs 13 residues. In germline, CDR1 is MNHEY, CDR2 SMNVEV (reference sequence). Trimming removed 6 bases from V and 5 bases from J; junction bases left unmatched: 6. As DNA, the CDR3 is TGTGCCAGCAGACCAAGCGGGAGCCACGAGCAGTACTTC. It translates to CASRPSGSHEQYF.

The chain uses TRBV7-3 and TRBJ2-2; tentatively, D is TRBD2 (5 bases). The CDR3 is made up of 14 amino acids. CDR1 is SGHTA, CDR2 FQGTGA, per germline. V shed 7 bases and J shed 4 bases, with 13 bases lying between them. The CDR3 protein is CASTPAAGTGELFF. Here the CDR3 DNA reads TGTGCCAGCACCCCGGCTGCGGGCACCGGGGAGCTGTTTTTT.

The rearrangement joins TRBV2 to TRBJ1-3; the match to TRBD1 covers 7 bases. CDR1 and CDR2 from the germline V gene are SNHLY and FYNNEI. The CDR3 has 14 residues. The V and J ends lost 7 bases and 4 bases, in that order; junction bases with no gene match: 7. DNA of the CDR3: TGTGCCAGCATCGCTGACAGGGTGGGAAACACCATATATTTT. Translated, it gives CASIADRVGNTIYF.

The V call is TRBV6-5, the J call TRBJ1-3, with D tentatively TRBD1 (6 bases). Trimming pared 5 bases from V and 4 bases from J, leaving 15 bases between. The germline V gene encodes CDR1 MNHEY and CDR2 SVGAGI. The length of the CDR3 is 15 residues. CDR3 bases: TGTGCCAGCAGTACGATCAGGGGCGGCGGAAACACCATATATTTT. Amino acid sequence: CASSTIRGGGNTIYF.

A single count supports this clone. The CDR3, as DNA: TGTGCCAGCAGATGGACAGCGGAGACCCAGTACTTC. Amino acid sequence: CASRWTAETQYF. This chain links TRBV11-2 with TRBJ2-5; D might be TRBD1 (6 bases). V was cut by 6 bases and J by 5 bases, with 10 bases left in between. CDR1 is SGHAT and CDR2 is FQNNGV in the germline V gene. The CDR3 loop spans 12 amino acids.

This chain links TRBV25-1 with TRBJ2-5, with D hard to call. The CDR3 length is 14 residues. The germline V and J ends were trimmed by 3 bases and 5 bases, with 13 bases remaining between them. Germline CDR1 and CDR2: MGHDK and SYGVNS. The CDR3, as DNA: TGTGCCAGCAGTGATTCGGATAGTCAGGAGACCCAGTACTTC. This codes for CASSDSDSQETQYF.

This clone was found once. This sequence joins TRBV10-3 and TRBJ1-4; tentatively, D is TRBD1 (5 bases). This CDR3 is 12 amino acids long. V lost 4 bases to trimming and J lost 8 bases, with 8 bases between them. The germline CDR1 and CDR2 sequences are ENHRY and SYGVKD. CDR3 in amino acids: CAISGGGEKLFF. The CDR3 coding sequence is TGTGCCATCAGTGGGGGCGGGGAAAAACTGTTTTTT.